This note documents a single T cell receptor (beta chain) sequence. Its target is unknown. Sequencing used immunoSEQ multiplex PCR; TCRdb keeps in-frame clones, though not all of them. The table shows 400,000 to 450,000 clones, with 90% occurring only once. The CDR3 spans 15 residues. Trimming cost V 2 bases and J 6 bases, with 14 bases left between them. The germline CDR1 and CDR2 sequences are SGHRS and YFSETQ. As to treatment: 19 received Ad26.COV2.S at low or high dose, single or two shots; five or six received placebo; per-sample allocation not given. Sample collection was performed on day 63 after the first vaccine or placebo injection. This entry belongs to a study of Ad26.COV2.S vaccination and SARS-CoV-2 variants. Study-wide findings and caveats: Total T cell responses were possibly underestimated by TCR breadth and depth analyses. Participants given vaccine showed non-spike TCR breadth similar to that of placebo recipients.

The chain combines TRBV5-1 with TRBJ2-2; D perhaps matches TRBD2 (6 bases). Sequenced here: peripheral blood, sampled in a trial of Ad26.COV2.S vaccine versus placebo. This sequence originates from a person between 18 and 65 years old who received the Ad26.COV2.S COVID-19 vaccine or a placebo. The CDR3 loop is CASSFKTSSAGELFF. The CDR3 bases are TGCGCCAGCAGCTTTAAAACTAGCTCGGCCGGGGAGCTGTTTTTT. Full variable domain (remainder filled in from reference TRBV5-1 and TRBJ2-2): KAGVTQTPRYLIKTRGQQVTLSCSPISGHRSVSWYQQTPGQGLQFLFEYFSETQRNKGNFPGRFSGRQFSNSRSEMNVSTLELGDSALYLCASSFKTSSAGELFFGEGSRLTVL.